A selection of T cell receptor beta chains follows, all from one sample in a study of T-cell reconstitution after alpha-beta-depleted transplantation in children. A single record per CDR3 protein comes from TCRdb applying MiXCR to the PCR reads. Among about 610,000 distinct CDR3 sequences listed, over 9.5% were seen once. Sequenced material: PBMCs from the stem cell graft donor, taken from the stem cell graft. The origin of the receptors is a human donor who donated a stem cell graft to a child with acute myeloid leukemia. CDR3s include the opening cysteine and the closing phenylalanine or tryptophan. D genes are given only for firm matches. Some rows have no size entry. The others give once, few or many, or a class for an expanded clone.

v_call,clone_size,j_call,d_call,cdr3_aa,cdr3_nt
TRBV12-3/TRBV12-4,many,TRBJ2-1,.,CASYVGGSNEQFF,TGTGCCAGCTATGTCGGGGGAAGTAATGAGCAGTTCTTC
TRBV7-2,few,TRBJ2-7,.,CASSLAAGTLYEQYF,TGTGCCAGCAGCTTAGCGGCGGGGACGCTCTACGAGCAGTACTTC
TRBV6-5,.,TRBJ2-7,.,CASSTGHEQYF,TGTGCCAGCAGTACAGGGCACGAGCAGTACTTC
TRBV11-1,many,TRBJ2-3,TRBD2,CASSLRRLAGGETDTQYF,TGTGCCAGCAGCTTACGGCGTCTAGCGGGAGGAGAGACAGATACGCAGTATTTT
TRBV5-1,few,TRBJ1-1,.,CASSSDGGNTEAFF,TGCGCCAGCAGCTCGGACGGGGGGAACACTGAAGCTTTCTTT
TRBV21-1,few,TRBJ2-2,.,CASSKIDGELFF,TGTGCCAGCAGCAAGATAGACGGGGAGCTGTTTTTT
TRBV7-2,.,TRBJ2-1,.,CASAEGAYNEQFF,TGTGCCAGCGCAGAAGGGGCCTACAATGAGCAGTTCTTC
TRBV15,.,TRBJ2-3,TRBD2,CATSRDPGLAGGRDTQYF,TGTGCCACCAGCAGAGATCCCGGACTAGCGGGGGGGAGGGATACGCAGTATTTT
TRBV7-2,.,TRBJ2-7,.,CASSPLGGGAGYEQYF,TGTGCCAGCAGCCCCCTGGGGGGAGGCGCCGGTTACGAGCAGTACTTC
TRBV7-9,once,TRBJ2-5,.,CASSLEIRTQYF,TGTGCCAGCAGCTTAGAGATTCGGACCCAGTACTTC
TRBV3-1,few,TRBJ2-7,.,CASSSQPTGAIAYEQYF,TGTGCCAGCAGCTCTCAACCAACAGGAGCGATAGCCTACGAGCAGTACTTC
TRBV5-1,.,TRBJ2-7,.,CASSSKQGDEQYF,TGCGCCAGCAGCTCCAAACAGGGCGACGAGCAGTACTTC
TRBV7-6,few,TRBJ2-5,.,CASSLAGWGHKETQYF,TGTGCCAGCAGCTTAGCCGGCTGGGGTCACAAAGAGACCCAGTACTTC
TRBV11-2,few,TRBJ2-7,.,CASSFTRNYEQYF,TGTGCCAGCAGCTTCACCAGGAACTACGAGCAGTACTTC
TRBV20-1,once,TRBJ1-4,.,CSASTAETNEKLFF,TGCAGTGCTTCCACGGCGGAAACTAATGAAAAACTGTTTTTT
TRBV19,few,TRBJ2-1,.,CASTSGPGEGNEQFF,TGTGCCAGTACCTCTGGTCCGGGCGAGGGGAATGAGCAGTTCTTC
TRBV27,few,TRBJ2-3,.,CASSVTGGYTDTQYF,TGTGCCAGCAGTGTGACTGGCGGATACACAGATACGCAGTATTTT
TRBV6-2/TRBV6-3,many,TRBJ2-7,.,CASSSTTSEQYF,TGTGCCAGCAGCTCCACAACGTCCGAGCAGTACTTC
TRBV20-1,.,TRBJ2-7,.,CSAREPRVLSSYEQYF,TGCAGTGCTAGAGAACCTCGGGTACTGAGCTCCTACGAGCAGTACTTC
TRBV7-2,.,TRBJ2-3,.,CASSSLMWEGGEDTQYF,TGTGCCAGCAGCTCCCTTATGTGGGAGGGGGGTGAGGATACGCAGTATTTT
TRBV6-5,many,TRBJ2-5,.,CASSTHERGIQETQYF,TGTGCCAGCAGTACTCACGAGAGGGGAATCCAAGAGACCCAGTACTTC